Presented here are 21 T cell receptor beta chains from one specimen sequenced in a study of control samples from healthy donors and cancer patients. TCRdb's copy holds only in-frame clones and misses some; the assay was immunoSEQ multiplex PCR. Among about 180,000 clones listed, roughly 90% were seen once. Material: blood. The source is a woman aged 50 to 65 in good health.

The CDR3 here is CASSWGRGTGNTIYF. The CDR3 nucleotides are TGTGCCAGCAGCTGGGGCAGGGGAACTGGAAACACCATATATTTT. This chain uses TRBV5-6 with TRBJ1-3; D is perhaps TRBD1 (6 bases). With 3 bases removed from V and 2 bases from J, the gap between germline ends came to 12 bases. The CDR3 is made up of 15 amino acids. Germline CDR1 SGHDT, CDR2 YYEEEE. Supplemented by reference TRBV5-6 and TRBJ1-3, the full variable domain reads DAGVTQSPTHLIKTRGQQVTLRCSPKSGHDTVSWYQQALGQGPQFIFQYYEEEERQRGNFPDRFSGHQFPNYSSELNVNALLLGDSALYLCASSWGRGTGNTIYFGEGSWLTVV.

The chain has TRBV5-1 and TRBJ1-4; a weak D match, TRBD1 (5 bases). Germline V gene sequence: CDR1 SGHRS, CDR2 YFSETQ. The CDR3 runs 15 residues. V was trimmed by 3 bases and J by 3 bases, leaving 12 bases between them. CDR3 in DNA: TGCGCCAGCAGCTACACAACAGGACCTAATGAAAAACTGTTTTTT. This encodes CASSYTTGPNEKLFF.

As regards this clone: This clone may be a read error of a much larger clone one base away. The chain couples TRBV19 to TRBJ2-7; unclear D gene. This CDR3 has 12 amino acids. CDR1 is LNHDA, CDR2 SQIVND, per germline (reference sequence). For the CDR3, the DNA is TGTACCAGTAGTATTAAGGGCTACGAGCAGTACTTC. Translating it yields CTSSIKGYEQYF.

J is TRBJ2-1 and V is TRBV10-3, with 12 bases identical to TRBD2. The CDR3 is made up of 19 amino acids. CDR1 is ENHRY, CDR2 SYGVKD, per germline. V trimming: 7 bases; J trimming: 0 bases; junction bases outside the gene matches: 13. CDR3: CAINPTSGGPVSSYNEQFF. Here the CDR3 DNA reads TGTGCCATCAACCCGACTAGCGGGGGCCCTGTCAGCTCCTACAATGAGCAGTTCTTC.

The chain is built from TRBV6-2 or TRBV6-3 and TRBJ1-5, with a weak D call TRBD1 (6 bases). The V end lost 2 bases, the J end lost 3 bases, and 11 bases lay between the germline ends. The V gene's germline CDR1 is MNHEY and CDR2 SVGEGT. There are 15 residues in the CDR3. The CDR3 DNA sequence: TGTGCCAGCAGTTACCACCGGGACATCAATCAGCCCCAGCATTTT. Protein: CASSYHRDINQPQHF.

The chain links TRBV7-3 to TRBJ1-1; maybe TRBD1 (5 bases). CDR3 length equals 13 residues. The germline V gene has CDR1 SGHTA and CDR2 FQGTGA. With 6 bases removed from V and 10 bases from J, the gap between germline ends came to 18 bases. In nucleotides, the CDR3 is TGTGCCAGCAGTTCGGATCGGGGGGGTGTAGCTTTCTTT. Translating it yields CASSSDRGGVAFF.

The gene calls are TRBV5-6 and TRBJ2-1, with 7 positions matching TRBD1. Germline CDR1 reads SGHDT; CDR2 reads YYEEEE. The junction had 3 bases not matched to a gene; V was cut back by 2 bases and J by 10 bases. This CDR3 has 12 residues. CDR3 region: CASSLDRDEQFF. In DNA, the CDR3 is TGTGCCAGCAGCTTAGACAGGGACGAGCAGTTCTTC. Full variable domain (missing parts from reference TRBV5-6 and TRBJ2-1): DAGVTQSPTHLIKTRGQQVTLRCSPKSGHDTVSWYQQALGQGPQFIFQYYEEEERQRGNFPDRFSGHQFPNYSSELNVNALLLGDSALYLCASSLDRDEQFFGPGTRLTVL.

The chain is built from TRBV3-1 (or the pseudogene TRBV3-2) and TRBJ2-5; D remains unclear. This CDR3 has 14 amino acids. The V end was cut by 0 bases, the J end by 5 bases, with 10 bases between. Germline V gene sequence: CDR1 LGHDT, CDR2 YNNKEL (reference sequence). The CDR3 protein is CASSQDPGTETQYF. Written as DNA, the CDR3 is TGTGCCAGCAGCCAAGATCCGGGCACCGAGACCCAGTACTTC.

The V gene is TRBV10-3, the J gene TRBJ1-1; a weak D match, TRBD1 (6 bases). This CDR3 is 15 amino acids long. Germline loops: CDR1 ENHRY, CDR2 SYGVKD. The V end lost 5 bases, the J end lost 5 bases, and 18 bases lay between the germline ends. The CDR3: CAISPPGATGTEAFF. The CDR3 nucleotides are TGTGCCATCAGTCCACCGGGGGCTACCGGGACTGAAGCTTTCTTT.

This sequence joins TRBV9 and TRBJ1-2; D not certain. Germline-derived CDR1 and CDR2 are SGDLS and YYNGEE. The CDR3 runs 16 residues. The V gene lost 1 base and the J gene lost 6 bases, with 19 bases spanning the gap. This CDR3 is CASSVLPLRQPDGYTF. The CDR3 DNA reads TGTGCCAGCAGCGTATTACCCTTAAGGCAACCAGATGGCTACACCTTC.

V and J are TRBV5-1 and TRBJ1-6; D is unresolved. Germline V gene lookup returns CDR1 SGHRS and CDR2 YFSETQ. V gave up 0 bases and J gave up 10 bases, with 8 bases separating them. The CDR3 has 13 amino acids. The CDR3 region is CASSLAERSPLHF. CDR3 nucleotides: TGCGCCAGCAGCTTGGCGGAGAGGTCACCCCTCCACTTT. Full variable domain (remainder filled in from reference TRBV5-1 and TRBJ1-6): KAGVTQTPRYLIKTRGQQVTLSCSPISGHRSVSWYQQTPGQGLQFLFEYFSETQRNKGNFPGRFSGRQFSNSRSEMNVSTLELGDSALYLCASSLAERSPLHFGNGTRLTVT.

The chain links TRBV9 to TRBJ1-1, with 9 bases identical to TRBD1. CDR1 and CDR2 from the germline V gene are SGDLS and YYNGEE. This CDR3 spans 12 amino acids. V shed 2 bases and J 11 bases; nucleotides not matched to a gene: 4. CDR3 sequence: CASSVGDRDAFF. CDR3 nucleotide sequence: TGTGCCAGCAGCGTCGGGGACAGGGATGCTTTCTTT.

The chain couples TRBV4-1 to TRBJ1-1; perhaps TRBD1 as D (5 bases). This CDR3 contains 16 residues. CDR1 MGHRA and CDR2 YSYEKL come from the germline V gene. V was clipped by 4 bases and J by 5 bases, with 20 bases between them. CDR3 sequence: CASSRLFTDTDTEAFF. The CDR3 bases are TGCGCCAGCAGCCGACTATTCACGGACACAGATACTGAAGCTTTCTTT.

The chain joins TRBV7-2 to TRBJ2-1; 8 bases match TRBD1. V trimming: 4 bases; J trimming: 6 bases; junction bases outside the gene matches: 8. Germline CDR1 reads SGHTA; CDR2 reads FQGNSA. The CDR3 has 15 residues. The CDR3 is CASSWIGTGGNEQFF. The CDR3 nucleotides are TGTGCCAGCAGCTGGATAGGAACAGGGGGCAATGAGCAGTTCTTC.

This clone was counted once. The chain links TRBV7-2 to TRBJ2-5, with D hard to call. V was trimmed by 3 bases and J by 5 bases, leaving 7 bases between them. Germline V gives CDR1 SGHTA, CDR2 FQGNSA. The CDR3 is 12 residues long. CDR3 nucleotides: TGTGCCAGCAGCTTCCTACTTGAGACCCAGTACTTC. Residues: CASSFLLETQYF.

CDR3 nucleotides: TGTGCCAGCAGCTTAGGTCCGGGGGCGAGCTATGGCTACACCTTC. Amino acid sequence: CASSLGPGASYGYTF. The V call is TRBV7-2, the J call TRBJ1-2; possibly TRBD1 for D (6 bases). The CDR3 extends over 15 amino acids. V was clipped by 1 base and J by 4 bases, with 13 bases between them. CDR1 is SGHTA and CDR2 is FQGNSA in the germline V gene. The whole variable domain, filled in from reference TRBV7-2 and TRBJ1-2, reads GAGVSQSPSNKVTEKGKDVELRCDPISGHTALYWYRQSLGQGLEFLIYFQGNSAPDKSGLPSDRFSAERTGGSVSTLTIQRTQQEDSAVYLCASSLGPGASYGYTFGSGTRLTVV.

The J gene is TRBJ2-7, the V gene TRBV7-3; D unresolved. Germline CDR1 is SGHTA and CDR2 is FQGTGA. V was shortened by 5 bases and J by 2 bases, with 10 bases between the two germline ends. CDR3 size: 13 residues. The CDR3 reads CASSPASPYEQYF. The CDR3 DNA sequence: TGTGCCAGCAGCCCCGCCTCGCCCTACGAGCAGTACTTC.

V and J are TRBV19 and TRBJ2-1, with 12 bases that match TRBD2. The ends lost 4 bases at V and 9 bases at J; junction bases unmatched: 4. The CDR3 totals 14 residues. The germline V gene has CDR1 LNHDA and CDR2 SQIVND (reference sequence). CDR3 residues: CASSTSGGATEQFF. CDR3 sequence (DNA): TGTGCCAGTAGTACTAGCGGGGGGGCCACTGAGCAGTTCTTC.

The count of this clone is one. The CDR3 DNA reads TGTGCCAGCAGCTTGGCCGCCAGGGGGTACTACGAGCAGTACTTC. It specifies CASSLAARGYYEQYF. The chain has TRBV5-4 and TRBJ2-7; 7 bases agree with TRBD1. The CDR3 contains 15 residues. The germline V gene has CDR1 SGHNT and CDR2 YYREEE (reference sequence). V shed 0 bases, J shed 3 bases, and the junction held 6 bases outside the gene matches.

The gene calls are TRBV7-9 and TRBJ2-2; no definite D call. Trimming took 5 bases from V and 9 from J, leaving 7 bases between them. The CDR3 spans 11 residues. The germline gives CDR1 SEHNR, CDR2 FQNEAQ (reference sequence). The CDR3 DNA follows: TGTGCCAGCAGCCCCGTGTGGGAGCTGTTTTTT. As protein: CASSPVWELFF.

The chain carries TRBV19 and TRBJ2-1; TRBD2 might be the D (6 bases). The CDR3 runs to 12 residues. V dropped 3 bases and J dropped 8 bases, with 8 bases sitting between them. Germline V gene data show CDR1 as LNHDA and CDR2 as SQIVND (reference sequence). CDR3 coding DNA: TGTGCCAGTAGTATTTGGGGGGATGAGCAGTTCTTC. This translates into CASSIWGDEQFF. Using reference TRBV19 and TRBJ2-1 for the parts outside the CDR3, the full variable domain is DGGITQSPKYLFRKEGQNVTLSCEQNLNHDAMYWYRQDPGQGLRLIYYSQIVNDFQKGDIAEGYSVSREKKESFPLTVTSAQKNPTAFYLCASSIWGDEQFFGPGTRLTVL.